Below, 23 T cell receptor beta chains from the same sample are listed, as sequenced in a study of vaccination and CD4 T cells after COVID-19. Documented treatment: 10-day PBMC culture with coronavirus spike peptide pools or control peptides (ViraFEST assay). Once obtained from cultured CD4+ T cells, the DNA was sequenced using the Oncomine TCR Beta short-read assay. MiXCR was run by TCRdb on the PCR reads, yielding one entry per CDR3 protein. Counted here are roughly 20,000 distinct CDR3 sequences, around 33% occurring once; the ten biggest clones make up 15%. Their antigens remain unidentified. Sequencing input: cultured CD4+ T cells from blood. The receptors stem from a human donor with COVID-19.

This clonotype was detected only a few times. This rearrangement joins TRBV7-6 to TRBJ2-7; maybe TRBD1 (6 bases). This CDR3 region has 15 residues. Trimming took 1 base from V and 4 from J, leaving 14 bases between them. Germline V CDR1 and CDR2: SGHVS, FNYEAQ. The CDR3 region is CASSLVWGRGYEQYF. CDR3 DNA: TGTGCCAGCAGCTTAGTGTGGGGGCGAGGGTACGAGCAGTACTTC.

The rearrangement joins TRBV11-3 to TRBJ1-2; tentatively, D is TRBD1 (6 bases). This CDR3 has 14 amino acids. With 3 bases removed from V and 8 bases from J, the gap between germline ends came to 16 bases. Germline V gene lookup returns CDR1 SGHNT and CDR2 YENEEA. CDR3 residues: CASSLGAWDDGYTF. The CDR3 nucleotides read TGTGCCAGCAGCTTGGGGGCGTGGGACGACGGCTACACCTTC.

V is TRBV6-1 and J is TRBJ1-4, with 7 nucleotides matching TRBD1. The junction had 7 bases not matched to a gene; V was cut back by 7 bases and J by 8 bases. This CDR3 has 13 residues. Germline V gene lookup returns CDR1 MNHNS and CDR2 SASEGT. CDR3 DNA: TGTGCCAGCAAAATGACAGGGCGAGAAAAACTGTTTTTT. The encoded protein is CASKMTGREKLFF.

This chain links TRBV12-3 or TRBV12-4 with TRBJ2-5; D is unclear. This CDR3 region has 12 residues. V was pared by 9 bases and J by 0 bases, with 8 bases between. CDR3 bases: TGTGCCAGTTCCAGGTACCAAGAGACCCAGTACTTC. Its protein product is CASSRYQETQYF.

This rearrangement joins TRBV10-1 to TRBJ2-5; weak D call: TRBD2 (5 bases). Germline V gene sequence: CDR1 WNHNN, CDR2 SYGVQD (reference sequence). This CDR3 comprises 15 residues. V lost 2 bases to trimming and J lost 5 bases, with 15 bases between them. This CDR3 reads CASSEQDSPRETQYF. The CDR3 DNA is TGCGCCAGCAGTGAGCAGGACTCTCCGAGGGAGACCCAGTACTTC.

The J gene is TRBJ1-4, the V gene TRBV19, with a tentative D call TRBD1 (5 bases). CDR3 length: 15 amino acids. Germline CDR1 is LNHDA and CDR2 is SQIVND (reference sequence). V was cut by 6 bases and J by 7 bases, with 18 bases left in between. CDR3 in amino acids: CASSPPQDGGEKLFF. The DNA of the CDR3 is TGTGCCAGTAGCCCTCCCCAGGATGGGGGTGAAAAACTGTTTTTT.

This sequence joins TRBV20-1 and TRBJ2-1; D possibly corresponds to TRBD2 (5 bases). Germline-derived CDR1 and CDR2 are DFQATT and SNEGSKA (reference sequence). V lost 5 bases and J 0 bases, leaving 14 bases between the germline ends. The CDR3 has 15 residues. In DNA form, the CDR3 reads TGCAGTGCTGCCTTACCGGGAAGCTCCTACAATGAGCAGTTCTTC. It is translated as CSAALPGSSYNEQFF.

This clonotype came up a few times. The chain couples TRBV27 to TRBJ2-5, with D unresolved. Germline CDR1 and CDR2: MNHEY and SMNVEV (reference sequence). V lost 7 bases, J lost 5 bases, and 8 bases lay in between. CDR3 size: 11 residues. CDR3 protein: CASKGFETQYF. CDR3 nucleotide sequence: TGTGCCAGCAAAGGGTTCGAGACCCAGTACTTC.

The rearrangement joins TRBV3-1 to TRBJ1-5; 7 nucleotides align to TRBD1. This CDR3 has 22 amino acids. Trimming cost V 4 bases and J 0 bases; bases outside gene matches: 24. The germline gives CDR1 LGHDT, CDR2 YNNKEL (reference sequence). The CDR3 DNA is TGTGCCAGCAGCCCACCCCCGGGGACAGAAACAATCCCAAAGAATAGCAATCAGCCCCAGCATTTT. Protein sequence: CASSPPPGTETIPKNSNQPQHF. Complete variable domain (other parts from reference TRBV3-1 and TRBJ1-5): DTAVSQTPKYLVTQMGNDKSIKCEQNLGHDTMYWYKQDSKKFLKIMFSYNNKELIINETVPNRFSPKSPDKAHLNLHINSLELGDSAVYFCASSPPPGTETIPKNSNQPQHFGDGTRLSIL.

There are a few counts of this clonotype. The V gene is TRBV7-2, the J gene TRBJ2-2; possibly TRBD1 or TRBD2 for D (6 bases each). The CDR3 spans 16 residues. CDR1 and CDR2 from the germline V gene are SGHTA and FQGNSA. V lost 7 bases and J 3 bases, leaving 18 bases between the germline ends. The CDR3 coding sequence is TGTGCCAGCACCTCTTGGGGGGCCATTTACACCGGGGAGCTGTTTTTT. This codes for CASTSWGAIYTGELFF. The full variable domain, its missing parts supplied by reference TRBV7-2 and TRBJ2-2, is GAGVSQSPSNKVTEKGKDVELRCDPISGHTALYWYRQSLGQGLEFLIYFQGNSAPDKSGLPSDRFSAERTGGSVSTLTIQRTQQEDSAVYLCASTSWGAIYTGELFFGEGSRLTVL.

The chain recombines TRBV7-2 with TRBJ2-7; the match to TRBD1 covers 10 bases. J lost 2 bases, V lost 4 bases, and 5 bases had no gene match. CDR1 is SGHTA and CDR2 is FQGNSA in the germline V gene. This CDR3 is 15 amino acids long. The CDR3 loop is CASSSRDRGAYEQYF. CDR3 in DNA: TGTGCCAGCAGCTCCCGGGACAGGGGAGCCTACGAGCAGTACTTC.

The chain couples TRBV18 to TRBJ2-7; TRBD2 is a possible D gene (6 bases). This CDR3 has 14 residues. The germline gives CDR1 KGHSH, CDR2 LQKENI. Trimming pared 3 bases from V and 0 bases from J, leaving 9 bases between. DNA of the CDR3: TGTGCCAGCTCACCGGGAGGTGGCTCCTACGAGCAGTACTTC. This translates into CASSPGGGSYEQYF.

The rearrangement joins TRBV30 to TRBJ1-6, with D perhaps TRBD1 (5 bases). This CDR3 is 17 amino acids long. V was pared by 0 bases and J by 1 base, with 13 bases between. Germline V gene sequence: CDR1 GTSNPN, CDR2 SVGIG (reference sequence). The CDR3 spells CAWSVGRVSSYNSPLHF. The CDR3 DNA is TGTGCCTGGAGTGTCGGCAGGGTTTCATCCTATAATTCACCCCTCCACTTT. The full variable domain, in which reference TRBV30 and TRBJ1-6 provide the parts outside the CDR3, is SQTIHQWPATLVQPVGSPLSLECTVEGTSNPNLYWYRQAAGRGLQLLFYSVGIGQISSEVPQNLSASRPQDRQFILSSKKLLLSDSGFYLCAWSVGRVSSYNSPLHFGNGTRLTVT.

The chain couples TRBV20-1 to TRBJ2-7; D not resolved. The V gene's germline CDR1 is DFQATT and CDR2 SNEGSKA (reference sequence). V gave up 5 bases and J gave up 1 base, with 9 bases separating them. The CDR3 length is 12 residues. In nucleotides, the CDR3 is TGCAGTGCTGAGACCGGTTCCTACGAGCAGTACTTC. Translation: CSAETGSYEQYF.

The J gene is TRBJ1-1, the V gene TRBV28; TRBD1 aligns across 7 bases. V shed 4 bases, J shed 3 bases, and the junction held 5 bases outside the gene matches. The length of the CDR3 is 14 residues. CDR1 is MDHEN and CDR2 is SYDVKM in the germline V gene. CDR3 DNA: TGTGCCAGCAGTTCCCAGGGGGGGTACACTGAAGCTTTCTTT. Its translation is CASSSQGGYTEAFF.

V is TRBV7-9 and J is TRBJ2-5, with D possibly TRBD1 on 6 matching bases. V was clipped by 3 bases and J by 5 bases, with 13 bases between them. Germline CDR1 SEHNR, CDR2 FQNEAQ (reference sequence). The length of the CDR3 is 14 residues. This chain's CDR3 is CASSFERGTETQYF. Written as DNA, the CDR3 is TGTGCCAGCAGCTTCGAGAGGGGGACGGAGACCCAGTACTTC. The full variable domain, its missing parts supplied by reference TRBV7-9 and TRBJ2-5, is DTGVSQNPRHKITKRGQNVTFRCDPISEHNRLYWYRQTLGQGPEFLTYFQNEAQLEKSRLLSDRFSAERPKGSFSTLEIQRTEQGDSAMYLCASSFERGTETQYFGPGTRLLVL.

J is TRBJ2-3 and V is TRBV20-1, with D hard to call. CDR1 DFQATT and CDR2 SNEGSKA come from the germline V gene (reference sequence). Trimming shortened V by 1 base and J by 2 bases, and 10 bases separated the two germline ends. The CDR3 runs to 14 residues. This CDR3 reads CSARVPWDTDTQYF. Written as DNA, the CDR3 is TGCAGTGCTAGAGTCCCTTGGGACACAGATACGCAGTATTTT.

As concerns this clonotype: A much larger clone lies a single base off, so this may be a read error. A read error is likely, as this CDR3 ends without the conserved phenylalanine or tryptophan. V is TRBV20-1 and J is TRBJ1-2, with a possible D match to TRBD1 (5 bases). V was clipped by 6 bases and J by 8 bases, with 19 bases between them. Germline loops: CDR1 DFQATT, CDR2 SNEGSKA (reference sequence). The CDR3 has 13 residues. The CDR3 DNA sequence: TGCAGTGCCCTAGCAGACAGCTTCGAAGGCTACACCTTG. Residues: CSALADSFEGYTL.

This clonotype has more than one count but fewer than ten. This sequence joins TRBV7-9 and TRBJ1-6, with D unclear. CDR3 size: 15 residues. Germline V lookup: CDR1 SEHNR, CDR2 FQNEAQ (reference sequence). V lost 6 bases to trimming and J lost 0 bases, with 9 bases between them. The CDR3 bases are TGTGCCAGCAGTACGGGGTTCTCCTATAATTCACCCCTCCACTTT. It codes for CASSTGFSYNSPLHF. Complete variable domain (other parts from reference TRBV7-9 and TRBJ1-6): DTGVSQNPRHKITKRGQNVTFRCDPISEHNRLYWYRQTLGQGPEFLTYFQNEAQLEKSRLLSDRFSAERPKGSFSTLEIQRTEQGDSAMYLCASSTGFSYNSPLHFGNGTRLTVT.

This clonotype was seen a few times. The chain carries TRBV7-9 and TRBJ1-4; D gene unclear. The germline V gene encodes CDR1 SEHNR and CDR2 FQNEAQ (reference sequence). The CDR3 contains 15 residues. Trimming left V 2 bases short and J 0 bases short, with 7 bases between. The CDR3: CASSLPTSTNEKLFF. As DNA, the CDR3 is TGTGCCAGCAGCTTACCGACTTCAACTAATGAAAAACTGTTTTTT.

CDR3 coding DNA: TGTGCCAGCAGCTTGGAGGACAGGTCTCAGCCCCAGCATTTT. This codes for CASSLEDRSQPQHF. The rearrangement joins TRBV5-8 to TRBJ1-5, with TRBD1 matching over 7 bases. Germline CDR1 SGHTS, CDR2 YDEGEE. V gave up 0 bases and J gave up 6 bases; unmatched junction bases: 3. This CDR3 contains 14 residues.

The chain joins TRBV5-4 to TRBJ2-5; unclear D gene. The length of the CDR3 is 14 residues. Trimming removed 1 base from V and 5 bases from J, with 12 bases in between. Germline CDR1 and CDR2: SGHNT and YYREEE (reference sequence). In DNA form, the CDR3 reads TGTGCCAGCAGCTTGTTTCCCGCTGGGGAGACCCAGTACTTC. It yields the protein CASSLFPAGETQYF.

The chain employs TRBV28 and TRBJ1-1; TRBD1 matches 7 bases. Germline loops: CDR1 MDHEN, CDR2 SYDVKM. Trimming at V came to 0 bases and at J to 2 bases, leaving 6 bases not matched to a gene. CDR3 length equals 16 residues. The CDR3 here is CASSLWLGTDNTEAFF. The CDR3 DNA reads as TGTGCCAGCAGTTTATGGCTCGGGACAGATAACACTGAAGCTTTCTTT.